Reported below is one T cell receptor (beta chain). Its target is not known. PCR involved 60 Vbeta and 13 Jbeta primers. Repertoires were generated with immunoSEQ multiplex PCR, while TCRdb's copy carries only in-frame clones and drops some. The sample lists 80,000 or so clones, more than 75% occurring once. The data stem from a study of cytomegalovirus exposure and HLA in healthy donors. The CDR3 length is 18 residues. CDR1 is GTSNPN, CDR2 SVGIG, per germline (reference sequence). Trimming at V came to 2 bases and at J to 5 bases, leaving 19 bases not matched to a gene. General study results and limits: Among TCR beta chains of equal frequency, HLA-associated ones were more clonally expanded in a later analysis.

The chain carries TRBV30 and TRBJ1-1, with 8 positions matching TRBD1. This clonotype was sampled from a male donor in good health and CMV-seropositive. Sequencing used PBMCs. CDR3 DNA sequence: TGTGCCTGGAGTCTGGCAGTCGCAGGGGGCAAAGTGGGAACTGAAGCTTTCTTT. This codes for CAWSLAVAGGKVGTEAFF.